The clone carrying this T cell receptor (beta chain) was counted between two and nine times. Its antigen is not identified. TCRdb used MiXCR to reprocess the 5' RACE reads, holding one entry per CDR3 protein. The sample lists 690,000 or so distinct CDR3 sequences; about 9.4% were seen once. The data derive from a study of identical twins. In every case, the donor was a healthy Caucasian. General study results and limits: Beta out-of-frame sequences displayed a weaker excess of sharing between twins. Memory repertoires lacked the insertion deficit that abundant cord blood beta clonotypes showed. Twins shared out-of-frame alpha sequences with excess low generation probability.

The CDR3 length is 16 residues. V gave up 6 bases and J gave up 5 bases; unmatched junction bases: 5. Per the germline V gene, CDR1 is MDHEN and CDR2 is SYDVKM. These data were also reused for a study on yellow fever vaccine responses in identical twins.

The chain has TRBV28 and TRBJ2-1, with 15 nucleotides matching TRBD2. The sequencing sample was made of PBMCs. The clonotype was recovered from a woman aged 18-35 years in good health. The CDR3 nucleotides are TGTGCCAGCAGCCGGGGACTAGCGGGAGGAAACAATGAGCAGTTCTTC. Its translation is CASSRGLAGGNNEQFF.